This T cell receptor (beta chain) was recovered during a study of T cell responses to AZD1222 COVID-19 vaccine. For this clone: Its antigen remains unknown.

General study results and limits: Dominant at 160-218 and 743-854, vaccine-associated CD4 TCRs also spanned spike. White British people made up most donors, females outnumbered males, and clonal diversity was possibly underestimated.

Only in-frame clones appear in the TCRdb table, and some are missing; sequencing was by immunoSEQ multiplex PCR. The profile shows roughly 160,000 clones, around 91% of them singletons. This clonotype originated in an adult in good health. Sequences were derived from peripheral blood, sampled on day 0 of AZD1222 vaccination.

The CDR3 loop is CASSVGPGDEKLFF. For the CDR3, the DNA is TGTGCCAGCAGTGTTGGGCCAGGGGATGAAAAACTGTTTTTT. The rearrangement uses TRBV25-1 and TRBJ1-4; the D gene is possibly TRBD1 (6 bases). This CDR3 region has 14 residues. Germline values: CDR1 MGHDK, CDR2 SYGVNS. The V and J ends lost 4 bases and 6 bases respectively, with 12 bases between them.